This T cell receptor (beta chain) emerged from a study of blood T cell repertoires in COVID-19. For the study at large: From the United States, Italy and Spain came samples of acute and convalescent COVID-19. PBMCs, B-cell-depleted T cells, or T cells were the source of the cDNA or gDNA that made up the material.

Donors were grouped by their self-reported clinical history. Measured with immunoSEQ multiplex PCR; TCRdb has only the in-frame clones, and not every one. The sample contains roughly 250,000 clones, 80% to 90% of which appear only once. Germline CDR1 LGHDT, CDR2 YNNKEL (reference sequence). Trimming removed 1 base from V and 2 bases from J; junction bases left unmatched: 2. The CDR3 contains 15 residues. Sample: PBMCs or T cells enriched from blood (not recorded which). The receptor comes from a woman aged 25 to 39 who had recovered from COVID-19. The V call is TRBV3-1 (or the pseudogene TRBV3-2), the J call TRBJ1-5; TRBD1 agrees at 7 bases. CDR3 bases: TGTGCCAGCAGCCAAGCCGGACAGGGCAATCAGCCCCAGCATTTT. Its translation is CASSQAGQGNQPQHF.